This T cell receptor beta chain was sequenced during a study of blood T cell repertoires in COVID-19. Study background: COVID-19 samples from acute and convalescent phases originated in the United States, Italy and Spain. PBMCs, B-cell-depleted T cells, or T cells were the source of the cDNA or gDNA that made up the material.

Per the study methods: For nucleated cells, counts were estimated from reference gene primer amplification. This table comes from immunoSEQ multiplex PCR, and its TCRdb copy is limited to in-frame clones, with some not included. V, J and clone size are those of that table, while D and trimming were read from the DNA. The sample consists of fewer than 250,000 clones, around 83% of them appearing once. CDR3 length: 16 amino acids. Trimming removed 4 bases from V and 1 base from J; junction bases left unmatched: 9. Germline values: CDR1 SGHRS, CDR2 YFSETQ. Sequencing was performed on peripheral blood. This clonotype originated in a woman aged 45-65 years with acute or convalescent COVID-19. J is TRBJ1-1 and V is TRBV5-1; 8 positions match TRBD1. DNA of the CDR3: TGCGCCAGCAGCACGGACAGGGATGAGAGGAACACTGAAGCTTTCTTT. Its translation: CASSTDRDERNTEAFF.